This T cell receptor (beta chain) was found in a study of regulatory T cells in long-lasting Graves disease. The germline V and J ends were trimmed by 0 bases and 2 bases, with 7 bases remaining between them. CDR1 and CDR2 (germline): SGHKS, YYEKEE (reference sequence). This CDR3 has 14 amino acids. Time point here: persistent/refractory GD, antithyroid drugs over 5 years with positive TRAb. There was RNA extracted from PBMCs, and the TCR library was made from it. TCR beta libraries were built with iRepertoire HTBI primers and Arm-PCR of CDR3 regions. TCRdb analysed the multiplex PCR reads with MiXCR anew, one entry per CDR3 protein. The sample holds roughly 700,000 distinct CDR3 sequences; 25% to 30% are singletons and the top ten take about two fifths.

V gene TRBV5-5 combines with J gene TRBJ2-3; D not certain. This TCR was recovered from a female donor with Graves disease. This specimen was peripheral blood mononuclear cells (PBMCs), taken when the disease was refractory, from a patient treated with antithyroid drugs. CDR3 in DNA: TGTGCCAGCAGCTTGGCCATGGCCACAGATACGCAGTATTTT. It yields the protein CASSLAMATDTQYF.